This T cell receptor (beta chain) was sequenced for a study of shared clonotypes between healthy human individuals. Study overall: Each donor's CD8 memory used one plate, CD8 naive two, each CD4 subset three.

The CDR3 covers 14 residues. The V gene lost 5 bases and the J gene lost 1 base, with 11 bases spanning the gap. From germline, CDR1 is LNHNV and CDR2 YYDKDF (reference sequence). Healthy HIV-negative adults with no recent acute infections or vaccinations were recruited as donors. Clones were sequenced by immunoSEQ multiplex PCR, and TCRdb holds only the in-frame ones, with some missing. The sample yields approximately 340,000 clones, under 80% seen once. The TCR originated in a man between 25 and 39 years old in good health. The chain joins TRBV15 to TRBJ1-1; no clear D gene. The sequenced sample was memory CD4+ T cells sorted from blood. Subset in this sample: CD45RA-negative fraction. CDR3: CATSPSRGNTEAFF. The CDR3 nucleotides are TGTGCCACCAGCCCGTCTCGGGGGAACACTGAAGCTTTCTTT.